The present entry profiles one TCR beta chain with its context. What it binds is not known. At one boundary the junction diverges from the germline segment, which might be a read error. This sample was taken from a study of CD8+CD57+ T cells in acquired aplastic anemia. Study-wide context: Sorted CD4+ and CD8+ cells gave an average of about 3 ug of DNA. General study results and limits: Overlapping CD8+ CDR3 repertoires of patients and controls contained approximately 29 shared sequences.

The use of genomic DNA as template underpinned the TCR beta VDJ and CDR3 profiling. MiXCR, run by TCRdb on the reads, gives a single entry per CDR3 protein. The data hold some 64,000 distinct CDR3 sequences, with roughly 54% observed a single time. The source of this sequence is a human donor in good health, serving as a control. Sequencing input: sorted CD4+, CD8+, or CD8+CD57+ T cells (not recorded which) from PBMCs.

The CDR3 DNA reads TGTGCCGGCAGCGGGACAGGGATTGGCTACACCTTC. Its protein product is CAGSGTGIGYTF. The chain links TRBV2 to TRBJ1-2; TRBD1 matches at 9 bases. This CDR3 has 12 residues. Germline CDR1 is SNHLY and CDR2 is FYNNEI.